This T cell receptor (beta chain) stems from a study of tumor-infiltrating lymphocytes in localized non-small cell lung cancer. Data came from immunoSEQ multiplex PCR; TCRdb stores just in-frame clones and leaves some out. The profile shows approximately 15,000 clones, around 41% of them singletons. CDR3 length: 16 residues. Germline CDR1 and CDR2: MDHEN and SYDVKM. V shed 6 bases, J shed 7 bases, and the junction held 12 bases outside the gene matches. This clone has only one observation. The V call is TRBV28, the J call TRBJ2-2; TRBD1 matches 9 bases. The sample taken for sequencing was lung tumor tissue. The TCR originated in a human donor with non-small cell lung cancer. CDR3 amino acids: CASSWAGTGLDGELFF. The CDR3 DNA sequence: TGTGCCAGCAGCTGGGCCGGGACAGGGTTGGACGGGGAGCTGTTTTTT. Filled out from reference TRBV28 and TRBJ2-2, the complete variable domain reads DVKVTQSSRYLVKRTGEKVFLECVQDMDHENMFWYRQDPGLGLRLIYFSYDVKMKEKGDIPEGYSVSREKKERFSLILESASTNQTSMYLCASSWAGTGLDGELFFGEGSRLTVL.